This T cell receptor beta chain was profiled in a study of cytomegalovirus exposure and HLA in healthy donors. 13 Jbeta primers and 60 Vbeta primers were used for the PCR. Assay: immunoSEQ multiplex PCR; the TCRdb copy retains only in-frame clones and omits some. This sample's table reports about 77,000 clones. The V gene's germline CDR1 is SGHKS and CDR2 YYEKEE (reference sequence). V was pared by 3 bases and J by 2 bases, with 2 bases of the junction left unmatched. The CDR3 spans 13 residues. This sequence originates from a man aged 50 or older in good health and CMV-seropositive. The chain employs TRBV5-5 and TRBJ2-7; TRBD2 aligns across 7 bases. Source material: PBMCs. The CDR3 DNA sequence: TGTGCCAGCAGCTGGGGGACTACCTACGAGCAGTACTTC. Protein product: CASSWGTTYEQYF.